This T cell receptor beta chain was sequenced in a study of blood T cell repertoires in COVID-19. Overall study: PBMCs, B-cell-depleted T cells, or T cells were the source of the cDNA or gDNA that made up the material.

The germline gives CDR1 SGDLS, CDR2 YYNGEE. The CDR3 totals 18 residues. Trimming cost V 0 bases and J 3 bases; bases outside gene matches: 4. Assay: immunoSEQ multiplex PCR; the TCRdb copy retains only in-frame clones and omits some. The table records about 240,000 clones, about 73% of them present only once. The rearrangement uses TRBV9 and TRBJ2-6; 12 bases are shared with TRBD1. Material for sequencing was peripheral blood. This TCR derives from an elderly woman with acute or convalescent COVID-19. The CDR3 here is CASSVGGQGALGANVLTF. The CDR3 nucleotides read TGTGCCAGCAGCGTAGGGGGACAGGGGGCGCTTGGGGCCAACGTCCTGACTTTC.